The 14 T cell receptor beta chains in this list originate from one sample, sequenced in a study of blood T cell repertoires in COVID-19 (dated by TCRdb to 2018 to 2020). To prepare the library, the immunoSEQ multiplex PCR assay was applied. Not all clones reach the TCRdb copy of this immuneACCESS table, which keeps in-frame sequences only. Checked studies attribute under half of the gap to unresolved V genes and leave the rest unexplained. A total of more than 300,000 clones appear in this sample, less than 90% of them only once. About 4.9% of the sample is held by the ten biggest clonotypes. Sequencing was done on a sample of PBMCs or T cells enriched from blood (not recorded which). The receptors come from a woman aged 50 to 60 who had recovered from COVID-19.

The chain uses TRBV2 and TRBJ2-2; 10 nucleotides line up with TRBD2. Germline CDR1 and CDR2: SNHLY and FYNNEI. This CDR3 has 15 residues. With V trimmed by 5 bases and J by 3 bases, 3 bases remained unmatched. As DNA, the CDR3 is TGTGCCAGCAGTACTAGCGGGGTCGACACCGGGGAGCTGTTTTTT. It codes for CASSTSGVDTGELFF.

The chain joins TRBV4-3 to TRBJ1-1; D is undetermined. This CDR3 is 15 amino acids long. Germline CDR1 and CDR2: LGHNA and YSLEER. Trimming cost V 0 bases and J 6 bases, with 14 bases left between them. The CDR3 sequence is CASSQDHGIGAEAFF. CDR3 in DNA: TGCGCCAGCAGCCAAGATCACGGAATTGGAGCTGAAGCTTTCTTT.

This clone appeared a single time. V usage is TRBV29-1 and J usage is TRBJ1-2, with a possible D match to TRBD1 (5 bases). The CDR3 length is 11 residues. V was cut by 5 bases and J by 9 bases, with 13 bases left in between. The germline V gene has CDR1 SQVTM and CDR2 ANQGSEA. This CDR3 is CSVPSQGSYTF. The DNA of the CDR3 is TGCAGCGTTCCCTCTCAGGGCAGCTACACCTTC. The full variable domain, its missing parts supplied by reference TRBV29-1 and TRBJ1-2, is SAVISQKPSRDICQRGTSLTIQCQVDSQVTMMFWYRQQPGQSLTLIATANQGSEATYESGFVIDKFPISRPNLTFSTLTVSNMSPEDSSIYLCSVPSQGSYTFGSGTRLTVV.

V usage is TRBV6-2 or TRBV6-3 and J usage is TRBJ2-7; tentative D call: TRBD1 (6 bases). The CDR3 extends over 17 amino acids. The V and J ends lost 6 bases and 3 bases respectively, with 24 bases between them. Germline CDR1 MNHEY, CDR2 SVGEGT. Here the CDR3 reads CASSSHQGLQGNYEQYF. For the CDR3, the DNA is TGTGCCAGCAGCTCCCATCAGGGGTTACAGGGAAACTACGAGCAGTACTTC.

The genes are TRBV6-4 and TRBJ1-2, with D hard to call. The CDR3 length is 11 residues. Germline V gene sequence: CDR1 MRHNA, CDR2 SNTAGT. V lost 4 bases, J lost 7 bases, and 7 bases lay in between. DNA of the CDR3: TGTGCCAGCAGTGCCGGGAGTGGCTACACCTTC. It codes for CASSAGSGYTF.

This clone was recorded only once. This chain joins TRBV19 and TRBJ1-1; 9 positions match TRBD1. Germline trimming cut 7 bases from V and 6 bases from J; bases unmatched to any gene: 6. Looked up from germline, CDR1 is LNHDA and CDR2 is SQIVND (reference sequence). The length of the CDR3 is 13 residues. The CDR3 bases are TGTGCCAGTATAGGACAGGGGTGGGCTGAAGCTTTCTTT. It yields the protein CASIGQGWAEAFF.

The chain has TRBV13 and TRBJ1-1; TRBD1 might be the D (5 bases). The CDR3 length is 19 residues. V shed 5 bases and J shed 3 bases, with 28 bases lying between them. The V gene's germline CDR1 is PRHDT and CDR2 FYEKMQ (reference sequence). The CDR3 DNA sequence: TGTGCCAGCAGCCCCGGTAGGGGTGTTTGGGGGGTCAGGGACACTGAAGCTTTCTTT. It encodes CASSPGRGVWGVRDTEAFF.

The chain joins TRBV7-2 to TRBJ2-7; D gene unclear. From germline, CDR1 is SGHTA and CDR2 FQGNSA. V lost 5 bases and J lost 3, with 8 bases in between. The CDR3 is 12 residues long. DNA for the CDR3: TGTGCCAGCAGCGCGCCTTTCTACGAGCAGTACTTC. Its translation is CASSAPFYEQYF.

V gene TRBV7-2 combines with J gene TRBJ2-3; D is possibly TRBD2 (6 bases). In germline, CDR1 is SGHTA, CDR2 FQGNSA. The CDR3 is made up of 15 amino acids. V was shortened by 4 bases and J by 6 bases, with 17 bases between the two germline ends. The CDR3 DNA follows: TGTGCCAGCAGCTCGAGGGACTCCATGCCGGATACGCAGTATTTT. This codes for CASSSRDSMPDTQYF.

The chain joins TRBV9 to TRBJ2-1; 8 positions agree with TRBD2. Germline lookup yields CDR1 SGDLS and CDR2 YYNGEE. This CDR3 contains 16 residues. Unmatched junction bases numbered 18, after V lost 4 bases and J lost 12 bases. CDR3 amino acids: CASSPSGSGIMRGQFF. CDR3 in DNA: TGTGCCAGCAGCCCCAGCGGGAGTGGTATAATGAGAGGGCAGTTCTTC.

CDR3 nucleotides: TGTGCCAGCAGTTACGAGGTGGGGAGAAGCTCCTACGAGCAGTACTTC. Its translation: CASSYEVGRSSYEQYF. The chain carries TRBV6-2 or TRBV6-3 and TRBJ2-7, with TRBD2 as a possible D gene (5 bases). Germline V gene data show CDR1 as MNHEY and CDR2 as SVGEGT. V shed 2 bases and J shed 0 bases, with 14 bases lying between them. The CDR3 is 16 residues long.

The chain employs TRBV19 and TRBJ2-2; TRBD2 matches 7 bases. The CDR3 totals 16 residues. The germline gives CDR1 LNHDA, CDR2 SQIVND (reference sequence). With 7 bases clipped from V and 1 base from J, the junction kept 9 bases outside the gene matches. CDR3 protein: CASTSLGLLNTGELFF. CDR3 DNA: TGTGCCAGTACCTCACTGGGACTACTGAACACCGGGGAGCTGTTTTTT.

The chain combines TRBV30 with TRBJ1-1; 7 nucleotides line up with TRBD1. CDR1 is GTSNPN, CDR2 SVGIG, per germline (reference sequence). The length of the CDR3 is 13 residues. Trimming took 5 bases from V and 1 from J; bases not matched to a gene: 4. The CDR3 is CAWDREKNTEAFF. The CDR3 DNA reads as TGTGCCTGGGACAGGGAAAAGAACACTGAAGCTTTCTTT.

The rearrangement links TRBV2 to TRBJ2-1; 7 positions agree with TRBD2. The germline gives CDR1 SNHLY, CDR2 FYNNEI. The CDR3 has 15 residues. Unmatched junction bases numbered 10, after V lost 4 bases and J lost 7 bases. The CDR3 bases are TGTGCCAGCAGTGTTACTAGCGAGAGAGGGAATGAGCAGTTCTTC. Encoded protein: CASSVTSERGNEQFF.